Each of the 19 T cell receptor beta chains below was sequenced from the same sample in a study of blood T cells in healthy people across ages (dated by TCRdb to 2013 to 2016). Library generation was performed with 5' RACE. For sequencing, an Illumina HiSeq 2500 was employed. The second PCR ran for roughly 7 to 11 cycles and used a J-beta primer mix along with a sample-barcoded 5' primer. TCRdb trimmed the raw reads at Q25, called clones with MiXCR and kept productive beta chains. When rows share a CDR3 protein, they turn into one entry using the most common DNA and genes. In this sample the table shows approximately 800,000 distinct CDR3 sequences, around 50% of which occur a single time. The top ten constitute about a sixth of the sample. Sequencing used blood. These receptors were obtained from a man of 80 years or more in good health.

This rearrangement joins TRBV5-1 to TRBJ2-7; perhaps TRBD1 as D (6 bases). The V gene's germline CDR1 is SGHRS and CDR2 YFSETQ. This CDR3 is built from 12 residues. V shed 7 bases and J shed 11 bases, with 19 bases lying between them. CDR3 coding DNA: TGCGCCAGCGGCTCCGGGACATCCCTCGAGTACTTC. It encodes CASGSGTSLEYF.

This clonotype was observed a handful of times. The chain links TRBV25-1 to TRBJ2-1; 12 bases align to TRBD1. With V trimmed by 6 bases and J by 4 bases, 4 bases remained unmatched. Germline V lookup: CDR1 MGHDK, CDR2 SYGVNS. This CDR3 is built from 15 residues. This CDR3 reads CASRGTGGAYNEQFF. The DNA of the CDR3 is TGTGCCAGCAGGGGGACAGGGGGCGCGTACAATGAGCAGTTCTTC. Based on the CDR3 plus reference TRBV25-1 and TRBJ2-1, the full variable domain is EADIYQTPRYLVIGTGKKITLECSQTMGHDKMYWYQQDPGMELHLIHYSYGVNSTEKGDLSSESTVSRIRTEHFPLTLESARPSHTSQYLCASRGTGGAYNEQFFGPGTRLTVL.

The chain employs TRBV5-1 and TRBJ1-1, with D unresolved. Trimming took 3 bases from V and 2 from J, leaving 8 bases between them. The germline V gene encodes CDR1 SGHRS and CDR2 YFSETQ. CDR3 size: 13 residues. The CDR3 spells CASSWAANTEAFF. The CDR3 DNA is TGCGCCAGCAGCTGGGCCGCTAACACTGAAGCTTTCTTT. The full variable domain, in which reference TRBV5-1 and TRBJ1-1 provide the parts outside the CDR3, is KAGVTQTPRYLIKTRGQQVTLSCSPISGHRSVSWYQQTPGQGLQFLFEYFSETQRNKGNFPGRFSGRQFSNSRSEMNVSTLELGDSALYLCASSWAANTEAFFGQGTRLTVV.

The rearrangement joins TRBV6-1 to TRBJ1-2; 7 bases align to TRBD1. V was clipped by 4 bases and J by 8 bases; unmatched bases: 4. The CDR3 runs to 12 residues. The germline CDR1 and CDR2 sequences are MNHNS and SASEGT. The CDR3 sequence: CASSAGTAGYTF. CDR3 DNA: TGTGCCAGCAGTGCCGGGACAGCCGGCTACACCTTC.

The J gene is TRBJ2-3, the V gene TRBV11-1; no firm D call. Trimming shortened V by 1 base and J by 3 bases, and 11 bases separated the two germline ends. The CDR3 length is 15 residues. Per the germline V gene, CDR1 is SGHAT and CDR2 is FQDESV (reference sequence). The CDR3 coding sequence is TGTGCCAGCAGCTTAGGGGCGACTCAAACAGATACGCAGTATTTT. Its protein product is CASSLGATQTDTQYF.

This clonotype was seen ten or more times. The chain combines TRBV7-3 with TRBJ2-3; D perhaps matches TRBD1 (6 bases). V lost 6 bases and J lost 4, with 11 bases in between. Germline-derived CDR1 and CDR2 are SGHTA and FQGTGA. The CDR3 is 13 residues long. The CDR3: CASSTTGPDTQYF. The CDR3 coding sequence is TGTGCCAGCAGTACAACAGGGCCAGATACGCAGTATTTT.

DNA of the CDR3: TGCAGTGCTAGGCGGGACAGTGGGTACGAGCAGTACTTC. This gives the protein CSARRDSGYEQYF. The chain employs TRBV20-1 and TRBJ2-7; perhaps TRBD1 as D (7 bases). V shed 3 bases and J shed 4 bases, with 13 bases lying between them. Germline CDR1 DFQATT, CDR2 SNEGSKA (reference sequence). This CDR3 is 13 amino acids long.

This clonotype occurred a few times. The rearrangement uses TRBV2 and TRBJ2-5, with TRBD2 matching over 8 bases. Germline CDR1 is SNHLY and CDR2 is FYNNEI. This CDR3 comprises 14 residues. V shed 10 bases, J shed 1 base, and the junction held 8 bases outside the gene matches. CDR3 sequence reads: CATIAGQLQETQYF. In nucleotides, the CDR3 is TGTGCCACCATAGCGGGACAACTCCAAGAGACCCAGTACTTC.

The V gene is TRBV29-1, the J gene TRBJ2-5, with D possibly TRBD1 on 6 matching bases. With 6 bases removed from V and 1 base from J, the gap between germline ends came to 24 bases. The CDR3 runs 17 residues. Per germline, CDR1 SQVTM and CDR2 ANQGSEA. For the CDR3, the DNA is TGCAGCGTCGAAAGTTTAGGGGACATGGGGATCCAAGAGACCCAGTACTTC. Protein sequence: CSVESLGDMGIQETQYF.

This clonotype has just a few counts. The CDR3 DNA reads TGTGCCAGCAGTCCCCGACTAGCTCCGAGCTCCTACAATGAGCAGTTCTTC. Residues: CASSPRLAPSSYNEQFF. The V and J genes are TRBV27 and TRBJ2-1; 7 bases fit TRBD2. Trimming removed 5 bases from V and 0 bases from J; junction bases left unmatched: 10. The CDR3 is made up of 17 amino acids. Germline CDR1 MNHEY, CDR2 SMNVEV (reference sequence).

V is TRBV29-1 and J is TRBJ2-1; tentative D call: TRBD2 (5 bases). Trimming removed 4 bases at V and 6 bases at J, with 10 bases between. Germline assignment: CDR1 SQVTM and CDR2 ANQGSEA. The CDR3 runs 12 residues. CDR3 sequence: CSVAGEFNEQFF. The DNA for the CDR3 is TGCAGCGTTGCTGGGGAGTTCAATGAGCAGTTCTTC.

This clonotype showed up many times. The chain is built from TRBV28 and TRBJ2-5; 9 nucleotides agree with TRBD2. The germline gives CDR1 MDHEN, CDR2 SYDVKM. The CDR3 loop spans 15 amino acids. V trimming: 4 bases; J trimming: 0 bases; junction bases outside the gene matches: 3. The DNA of the CDR3 is TGTGCCAGCAGTTCGCTAGCGGGGTACCAAGAGACCCAGTACTTC. Protein: CASSSLAGYQETQYF.

This clonotype was counted a few times. The rearrangement joins TRBV7-3 to TRBJ2-1, with D perhaps matching TRBD2 (6 bases). CDR1 and CDR2 (germline): SGHTA, FQGTGA. CDR3 size: 15 residues. The ends were cut back, 5 bases at V and 6 bases at J, with 17 bases in the middle. In nucleotides, the CDR3 is TGTGCCAGCAGCGAAGAGGGACTCGGGACCAATGAGCAGTTCTTC. Translation gives CASSEEGLGTNEQFF.

This clonotype was seen many times. The genes are TRBV20-1 and TRBJ2-5, with D maybe TRBD1 (5 bases). The germline V gene encodes CDR1 DFQATT and CDR2 SNEGSKA (reference sequence). V was pared by 6 bases and J by 6 bases, with 14 bases between. The CDR3 is 12 residues long. CDR3 in amino acids: CSAPDPGQTQYF. CDR3 sequence (DNA): TGCAGTGCCCCCGACCCAGGGCAGACCCAGTACTTC.

The chain is built from TRBV7-9 and TRBJ2-7, with 7 bases aligning to TRBD1. The CDR3 loop spans 11 amino acids. Germline trimming cut 6 bases from V and 5 bases from J; bases unmatched to any gene: 1. Germline loops: CDR1 SEHNR, CDR2 FQNEAQ (reference sequence). The CDR3 sequence is CASRDRHEQYF. For the CDR3, the DNA is TGTGCCAGCAGGGACAGGCACGAGCAGTACTTC.

The chain couples TRBV28 to TRBJ2-7; 10 nucleotides agree with TRBD2. CDR1 is MDHEN, CDR2 SYDVKM, per germline. CDR3 length: 16 amino acids. V shed 4 bases and J 4 bases; nucleotides not matched to a gene: 10. The CDR3 DNA reads as TGTGCCAGCAGTTCCCTAGCGGGAGTTAACCGGTACGAGCAGTACTTC. Translating it yields CASSSLAGVNRYEQYF.

The chain carries TRBV20-1 and TRBJ1-2; no clear D gene. From germline, CDR1 is DFQATT and CDR2 SNEGSKA (reference sequence). With 5 bases removed from V and 8 bases from J, the gap between germline ends came to 18 bases. The CDR3 spans 13 residues. CDR3 DNA: TGCAGTGCTTCCTATCTGGGTTGGGGAGGCTACACCTTC. Translated, it gives CSASYLGWGGYTF.

In its sample, this clonotype was seen many times. V gene TRBV20-1 combines with J gene TRBJ2-3, with 13 nucleotides matching TRBD2. Germline-derived CDR1 and CDR2 are DFQATT and SNEGSKA (reference sequence). The CDR3 sequence is 15 residues long. Trimming cost V 6 bases and J 4 bases; bases outside gene matches: 7. CDR3 coding DNA: TGCAGTGCCCCAGGGACTAGCGGGATAGCAGATACGCAGTATTTT. It translates to CSAPGTSGIADTQYF.

With respect to this clonotype: At one of its ends the junction is not consistent with the germline gene, which may arise from a read error. This chain uses TRBV27 with TRBJ2-1, with a tentative D call TRBD2 (5 bases). The germline gives CDR1 MNHEY, CDR2 SMNVEV (reference sequence). This CDR3 comprises 16 residues. The CDR3, as DNA: TGTGTCAGCAGATACGGGAAAGGGATCATCTACAATGAGCAGTTCTTC. Translation gives CVSRYGKGIIYNEQFF.